This entry concerns a single T cell receptor (beta chain). This specimen belongs to a study of PD-1 blockade in classical Hodgkin lymphoma. The table came from immunoSEQ multiplex PCR; TCRdb's copy has only in-frame clones and leaves some out. The sample records around 50,000 clones, around 76% being singletons. Time point reported: cycle 4 day 1 (C4D1), after more than five weeks of nivolumab. Brentuximab vedotin exposure varied, and every patient relapsed after autologous stem cell transplantation. Germline V gene data show CDR1 as SGHRS and CDR2 as YFSETQ. Trimming removed 0 bases from V and 0 bases from J, with 9 bases in between. The CDR3 runs to 16 residues.

The chain is built from TRBV5-1 and TRBJ1-4; D ambiguous. The specimen comprised peripheral blood mononuclear cells (PBMCs), sampled before the fourth cycle of nivolumab. This clonotype was sampled from a human donor with classical Hodgkin lymphoma. The CDR3 region has the DNA TGCGCCAGCAGCTTGGAAGGGCGTACAACTAATGAAAAACTGTTTTTT. This codes for CASSLEGRTTNEKLFF.